Presented here are 9 T cell receptor beta chains from one specimen sequenced in a study of a mutant IDH1 vaccine in newly diagnosed glioma. Their target antigens are unknown. Time point meaning: week 35, safety follow-up. With topical imiquimod, each dose of the vaccine consisted of 300 ug of mutant IDH1 20-mer peptide. Sequencing was performed with immunoSEQ multiplex PCR; in TCRdb, only in-frame clones are kept and a portion is missing. The sample yields roughly 50,000 clones, around 84% seen once. The sample was PBMCs, taken from a glioma patient whose treatment included an IDH1 peptide vaccine. Every receptor here comes from a woman younger than 30 with glioma.

V is TRBV7-2 and J is TRBJ2-7, with D unclear. Germline values: CDR1 SGHTA, CDR2 FQGNSA. Deletions cut 2 bases from V and 5 bases from J, with 13 bases between. The CDR3 runs 14 residues. The CDR3 nucleotides are TGTGCCAGCAGCTTAAGGAACCGGGCCAACGAGCAGTACTTC. Translating gives CASSLRNRANEQYF.

V is TRBV6-6 and J is TRBJ2-7, with D perhaps TRBD2 (5 bases). V shed 2 bases and J shed 3 bases, with 8 bases lying between them. The CDR3 covers 13 residues. Germline assignment: CDR1 MNHNY and CDR2 SVGAGI (reference sequence). In DNA, the CDR3 is TGTGCCAGCAGTTACCTCGGGGTCTACGAGCAGTACTTC. It specifies CASSYLGVYEQYF.

The chain employs TRBV2 and TRBJ1-2, with D possibly matching TRBD1 (5 bases). This CDR3 spans 14 amino acids. Germline V gene lookup returns CDR1 SNHLY and CDR2 FYNNEI. Trimming took 4 bases from V and 5 from J, leaving 14 bases between them. CDR3 DNA: TGTGCCAGCAGTGGACAGTCCTCTTCGTATGGCTACACCTTC. Translating it yields CASSGQSSSYGYTF.

The chain joins TRBV7-6 to TRBJ2-3; 13 bases agree with TRBD2. With 5 bases clipped from V and 11 bases from J, the junction kept 10 bases outside the gene matches. Germline V gives CDR1 SGHVS, CDR2 FNYEAQ. CDR3 length: 15 amino acids. DNA for the CDR3: TGTGCCAGCAGCGCCCAAGGACTAGCGGGAGTCGGGCAGTATTTT. It codes for CASSAQGLAGVGQYF.

This chain uses TRBV7-2 with TRBJ2-5, with TRBD2 identical over 8 bases. CDR1 and CDR2 from the germline V gene are SGHTA and FQGNSA. Trimming at V came to 5 bases and at J to 5 bases, leaving 10 bases not matched to a gene. The CDR3 extends over 15 amino acids. CDR3 bases: TGTGCCAGCAGCCCCCGGACTAGCCGATCGGAGACCCAGTACTTC. It codes for CASSPRTSRSETQYF.

V and J are TRBV10-3 and TRBJ2-1; no clear D. The CDR3 has 12 amino acids. Germline V lookup: CDR1 ENHRY, CDR2 SYGVKD. V lost 5 bases to trimming and J lost 5 bases, with 7 bases between them. CDR3 bases: TGTGCCATCAGTTTTGGGGACAATGAGCAGTTCTTC. This gives the protein CAISFGDNEQFF.

This chain links TRBV5-4 with TRBJ2-2; tentative D call: TRBD2 (6 bases). Germline V lookup: CDR1 SGHNT, CDR2 YYREEE (reference sequence). V gave up 4 bases and J gave up 7 bases, with 11 bases separating them. This CDR3 has 13 amino acids. Here the CDR3 reads CASSIPAGGELFF. Here the CDR3 DNA reads TGTGCCAGCAGCATCCCAGCGGGCGGGGAGCTGTTTTTT.

This clone was seen once. The chain uses TRBV11-2 and TRBJ2-1; D is perhaps TRBD1 or TRBD2 (6 bases each). This CDR3 spans 18 amino acids. Germline assignment: CDR1 SGHAT and CDR2 FQNNGV. V lost 1 base to trimming and J lost 6 bases, with 22 bases between them. The DNA of the CDR3 is TGTGCCAGCAGCTTAGTTTGGGGGGACACATCAAATACCAATGAGCAGTTCTTC. It specifies CASSLVWGDTSNTNEQFF.

The genes are TRBV27 and TRBJ1-1, with no clear D. This CDR3 spans 14 amino acids. Between the trimmed V and J ends, which lost 0 bases and 4 bases, there was a span of 9 bases. The germline V gene encodes CDR1 MNHEY and CDR2 SMNVEV (reference sequence). The CDR3 protein is CASSLSARGTEAFF. The DNA for the CDR3 is TGTGCCAGCAGTTTATCAGCCCGGGGCACTGAAGCTTTCTTT.